The source of this TCR beta chain is a study of blood T cell repertoires in COVID-19. Study-level information: PBMCs, B-cell-depleted T cells, or T cells provided the cDNA or gDNA that made up the material.

How the authors handled the data: For nucleated cells, counts were estimated from reference gene primer amplification. Produced via immunoSEQ multiplex PCR; TCRdb's table is partial and in-frame only. For V, J and clone size, that table is used; D and trimming come from the DNA. This sample yields hundreds of thousands of clones, of which roughly 90% are seen a single time; 10% to 12% belongs to the top ten. This clone was recorded only once. Germline CDR1 is GTSNPN and CDR2 is SVGIG (reference sequence). The CDR3 length is 13 residues. The germline V and J ends were trimmed by 4 bases and 2 bases, with 10 bases remaining between them.

The receptor was isolated from a woman in her 30s with COVID-19, enrolled during active disease. The sample comprised peripheral blood. The chain couples TRBV30 to TRBJ2-3, with D hard to call. The CDR3 nucleotides read TGTGCCTGGAACCCGCTGGCCACAGATACGCAGTATTTT. Protein: CAWNPLATDTQYF.